Each of the 10 T cell receptor beta chains below was sequenced from the same sample in a study of cytomegalovirus exposure and HLA in healthy donors. This table comes from immunoSEQ multiplex PCR, and its TCRdb copy is limited to in-frame clones, with some not included. Altogether about 120,000 clones are present, roughly 90% being singletons, with the ten largest covering over 6%. Sequences were obtained from PBMCs. The receptors originated from a woman between 18 and 29 years old in good health and CMV-seropositive.

The V gene is TRBV9, the J gene TRBJ2-7; 7 bases align to TRBD1. The CDR3 contains 14 residues. The junction had 6 bases not matched to a gene; V was cut back by 4 bases and J by 2 bases. Germline V lookup: CDR1 SGDLS, CDR2 YYNGEE. The CDR3 sequence: CASSLGDRAYEQYF. The CDR3 DNA reads as TGTGCCAGCAGCCTCGGGGACAGAGCCTACGAGCAGTACTTC.

The V and J genes are TRBV7-2 and TRBJ1-2; D ambiguous. The CDR3 is 11 amino acids. V was cut by 4 bases and J by 8 bases, with 8 bases left in between. In germline, CDR1 is SGHTA, CDR2 FQGNSA. CDR3 nucleotides: TGTGCCAGCAGCTCGCTCCGGGGCTACACCTTC. This sequence encodes CASSSLRGYTF. The variable domain in full, with the rest retrieved from reference TRBV7-2 and TRBJ1-2, is GAGVSQSPSNKVTEKGKDVELRCDPISGHTALYWYRQSLGQGLEFLIYFQGNSAPDKSGLPSDRFSAERTGGSVSTLTIQRTQQEDSAVYLCASSSLRGYTFGSGTRLTVV.

The chain carries TRBV10-3 and TRBJ2-7; 12 bases are a match to TRBD1. This CDR3 region has 15 residues. Germline CDR1 and CDR2: ENHRY and SYGVKD. V lost 0 bases and J lost 5; bases outside the gene matches: 2. The CDR3 nucleotides read TGTGCCATCAGTGAGTCGGGACAGGGGGCCGACGAGCAGTACTTC. Protein product: CAISESGQGADEQYF.

The V call is TRBV6-1, the J call TRBJ2-5, with a possible D match to TRBD1 (6 bases). The CDR3 is 15 amino acids. V lost 7 bases, J lost 0 bases, and 15 bases lay in between. Per germline, CDR1 MNHNS and CDR2 SASEGT. In DNA, the CDR3 is TGTGCCAGCAATGCGCCGGACAGATACCAAGAGACCCAGTACTTC. This translates into CASNAPDRYQETQYF.

This rearrangement joins TRBV7-6 to TRBJ1-1, with 7 bases lining up with TRBD1. V shed 7 bases and J 4 bases; nucleotides not matched to a gene: 6. Germline values: CDR1 SGHVS, CDR2 FNYEAQ. This CDR3 spans 13 amino acids. The CDR3, as DNA: TGTGCCAGCACCCAGGGGGGTAGCACTGAAGCTTTCTTT. Protein product: CASTQGGSTEAFF.

The genes are TRBV7-3 and TRBJ2-6; 8 nucleotides agree with TRBD1. The CDR3 totals 18 residues. The germline gives CDR1 SGHTA, CDR2 FQGTGA. V dropped 5 bases and J dropped 0; count of bases not matched to a gene: 9. The CDR3 region is CASSPPPGQGSGANVLTF. Here the CDR3 DNA reads TGTGCCAGCAGCCCCCCACCTGGACAGGGCTCTGGGGCCAACGTCCTGACTTTC.

This sequence joins TRBV12-5 and TRBJ2-3; D is ambiguous. There are 14 residues in the CDR3. Germline V gene lookup returns CDR1 LGHNT and CDR2 FRNRAP. Trimming took off 2 bases at V and 3 bases at J, with 9 bases between the two ends. The CDR3 nucleotides are TGTGCTAGTGGTTTGACACCCCGTACAGATACGCAGTATTTT. The encoded protein is CASGLTPRTDTQYF.

CDR3 sequence reads: CASSRQGGETQYF. CDR3 nucleotide sequence: TGTGCCAGCTCACGACAGGGTGGAGAGACCCAGTACTTC. The J gene is TRBJ2-5, the V gene TRBV18; 7 bases are shared with TRBD1. V gave up 4 bases and J gave up 4 bases; unmatched junction bases: 3. The CDR3 loop spans 13 amino acids. The V gene's germline CDR1 is KGHSH and CDR2 LQKENI.

The rearrangement links TRBV10-1 to TRBJ1-2; D is unresolved. The CDR3 has 16 amino acids. CDR1 and CDR2 (germline): WNHNN, SYGVQD (reference sequence). Between the trimmed V and J ends, which lost 3 bases and 8 bases, there was a span of 22 bases. The CDR3 bases are TGCGCCAGCAGTGAAGAGGTCGACGGGAGCCTTGGGGGCTACACCTTC. Amino acid sequence: CASSEEVDGSLGGYTF.

CDR3 coding DNA: TGTGCCAGCAGCCACCCCGTGGTGGCAGGGGCTAACACTGAAGCTTTCTTT. It yields the protein CASSHPVVAGANTEAFF. The chain joins TRBV11-2 to TRBJ1-1; perhaps TRBD1 as D (6 bases). The CDR3 runs 17 residues. With 5 bases removed from V and 2 bases from J, the gap between germline ends came to 21 bases. CDR1 and CDR2 from the germline V gene are SGHAT and FQNNGV.